One and the same sample provided the 30 T cell receptor beta chains below, sequenced in a study of human T cells and chemical hapten exposure. The time point was: pre-sensitization, week 0. As to treatment: therapeutic diphenylcyclopropenone sensitization with weekly scalp DPC. MiXCR, applied by TCRdb to the RACE reads, yields one record per CDR3 protein. The sample lists tens of thousands of distinct CDR3 sequences, around 10% seen once, with approximately 3.8% in the top ten. The sample consisted of whole blood, taken in connection with sensitization to the hapten diphenylcyclopropenone (DPC). These TCRs come from a woman between 35 and 50 years old with alopecia areata. Some clones in this sample may be carry-over from other donors' samples.

This clonotype appeared a few times. V gene TRBV28 combines with J gene TRBJ1-1; TRBD1 aligns across 11 bases. Trimming at V came to 6 bases and at J to 4 bases, leaving 4 bases not matched to a gene. Germline CDR1 and CDR2: MDHEN and SYDVKM. The CDR3 is 14 residues long. The CDR3 nucleotides read TGTGCCAGCAGCGGACAGGGGGCATTCACTGAAGCTTTCTTT. Translation gives CASSGQGAFTEAFF.

This clonotype was counted ten times or more. This chain connects TRBV29-1 to TRBJ2-5; possibly TRBD1 or TRBD2 for D (5 bases each). The CDR3 totals 13 residues. The germline gives CDR1 SQVTM, CDR2 ANQGSEA. The ends were cut back, 6 bases at V and 2 bases at J, with 13 bases in the middle. The CDR3 region is CSVKGRAQETQYF. The CDR3 DNA reads as TGCAGCGTGAAGGGACGAGCGCAAGAGACCCAGTACTTC.

This clonotype was observed many times. The CDR3 DNA is TGTGCCAGCAGCTTTTCGTCGCCCCCCGAGCAGTACTTC. Its translation is CASSFSSPPEQYF. This rearrangement joins TRBV7-2 to TRBJ2-7; D ambiguous. Germline V gene data show CDR1 as SGHTA and CDR2 as FQGNSA. V was pared by 3 bases and J by 6 bases, with 12 bases between. The CDR3 extends over 13 amino acids.

This clonotype was seen a handful of times. The chain links TRBV9 to TRBJ1-3; D is perhaps TRBD1 (6 bases). V lost 0 bases and J lost 2, with 9 bases in between. Germline-derived CDR1 and CDR2 are SGDLS and YYNGEE. The CDR3 spans 15 residues. This CDR3 reads CASSVVTGTGNTIYF. The CDR3 DNA is TGTGCCAGCAGCGTAGTTACAGGGACTGGAAACACCATATATTTT.

The rearrangement uses TRBV10-3 and TRBJ1-1; D not resolved. CDR1 is ENHRY and CDR2 is SYGVKD in the germline V gene. The CDR3 length is 13 residues. Trimming removed 0 bases from V and 7 bases from J, with 9 bases in between. DNA of the CDR3: TGTGCCATCAGTGAGTCGGGTCAGGTTGAAGCTTTCTTT. Protein: CAISESGQVEAFF.

This clonotype has ten or more counts. The chain links TRBV7-9 to TRBJ2-2; TRBD2 is a possible D gene (6 bases). The CDR3 length is 16 residues. V lost 3 bases and J 3 bases, leaving 14 bases between the germline ends. CDR1 is SEHNR and CDR2 is FQNEAQ in the germline V gene (reference sequence). The CDR3 DNA follows: TGTGCCAGCAGCTTGGGCTCGGGGACTTACACCGGGGAGCTGTTTTTT. Translated, it gives CASSLGSGTYTGELFF.

The rearrangement joins TRBV6-6 to TRBJ1-5; tentative D call: TRBD1 (6 bases). The CDR3 is 15 residues long. V was cut by 10 bases and J by 3 bases, with 19 bases left in between. CDR1 is MNHNY, CDR2 SVGAGI, per germline (reference sequence). CDR3 sequence (DNA): TGTGCCACCTCTGGGTCAGGGGCTATCAATCAGCCCCAGCATTTT. Protein sequence: CATSGSGAINQPQHF.

This clonotype has more than one count but fewer than ten. The chain combines TRBV15 with TRBJ2-2; either TRBD1 or TRBD2 may fit D (6 bases each). V lost 1 base and J 2 bases, leaving 11 bases between the germline ends. CDR1 LNHNV and CDR2 YYDKDF come from the germline V gene (reference sequence). This CDR3 comprises 16 residues. The CDR3 loop reads CATSRGGGGNTGELFF. The CDR3 bases are TGTGCCACCAGCAGAGGAGGAGGGGGAAACACCGGGGAGCTGTTTTTT. Variable domain in full (rest from reference TRBV15 and TRBJ2-2): DAMVIQNPRYQVTQFGKPVTLSCSQTLNHNVMYWYQQKSSQAPKLLFHYYDKDFNNEADTPDNFQSRRPNTSFCFLDIRSPGLGDTAMYLCATSRGGGGNTGELFFGEGSRLTVL.

This clonotype was counted at least ten times. CDR3 residues: CASSEQGSGANVLTF. CDR3 in DNA: TGTGCCAGCAGTGAGCAGGGATCTGGGGCCAACGTCCTGACTTTC. The chain carries TRBV6-1 and TRBJ2-6; tentative D call: TRBD1 (5 bases). Trimming cost V 3 bases and J 1 base, with 7 bases left between them. Per the germline V gene, CDR1 is MNHNS and CDR2 is SASEGT. The CDR3 contains 15 residues.

A few counts support this clonotype. The chain links TRBV4-3 to TRBJ2-5; D ambiguous. Per germline, CDR1 LGHNA and CDR2 YSLEER. The V gene lost 1 base and the J gene lost 0 bases, with 15 bases spanning the gap. The CDR3 is 17 amino acids. This CDR3 reads CASSQGRGPTYQETQYF. The CDR3 nucleotides read TGCGCCAGCAGCCAAGGACGCGGCCCGACGTACCAAGAGACCCAGTACTTC.

In its sample, this clonotype was seen a few times. V usage is TRBV14 and J usage is TRBJ2-2; D possibly matches TRBD1 or TRBD2 (5 bases each). The CDR3 spans 16 residues. V shed 2 bases and J shed 6 bases, with 16 bases lying between them. CDR1 is SGHDN, CDR2 FVKESK, per germline. In DNA, the CDR3 is TGTGCCAGCAGCCAAAGACGAGGGGTCCCGGCCGGGGAGCTGTTTTTT. Its protein is CASSQRRGVPAGELFF.

CDR3 DNA: TGCGCCAGCAGCCAGGGACTGCGGCGGGGGGAGTTGCAAGAGACCCAGTACTTC. Its protein product is CASSQGLRRGELQETQYF. The chain uses TRBV4-3 and TRBJ2-5; 8 bases are a match to TRBD2. The CDR3 totals 18 residues. CDR1 and CDR2 (germline): LGHNA, YSLEER. With V trimmed by 3 bases and J by 2 bases, 14 bases remained unmatched.

This clonotype has just one count. V gene TRBV15 combines with J gene TRBJ1-1; 9 nucleotides align to TRBD1. V gave up 1 base and J gave up 3 bases; unmatched junction bases: 6. The CDR3 has 16 residues. The germline CDR1 and CDR2 sequences are LNHNV and YYDKDF (reference sequence). CDR3 protein: CATSRGWDREDTEAFF. The CDR3 DNA follows: TGTGCCACCAGCAGAGGATGGGACAGGGAGGACACTGAAGCTTTCTTT.

This clonotype was observed at least ten times. V is TRBV21-1 and J is TRBJ2-7; the tabulated D call, TRBD1, remains unverified against the DNA. TRBV21-1 is a listed pseudogene. The CDR3 sequence is 15 residues long. CDR3 sequence: CASSPRDRECYEQYF. In DNA form, the CDR3 reads TGTGCCAGCAGCCCCCGGGACAGGGAATGCTACGAGCAGTACTTC.

This clonotype was seen at least ten times. V and J are TRBV6-6 and TRBJ2-5; D may be TRBD2 (5 bases). Germline CDR1 is MNHNY and CDR2 is SVGAGI (reference sequence). CDR3 length: 17 amino acids. The V gene lost 7 bases and the J gene lost 0 bases, with 21 bases spanning the gap. CDR3 DNA sequence: TGTGCCAGCATCCAAACCCTGCGGGTTCCGTACCAAGAGACCCAGTACTTC. This sequence encodes CASIQTLRVPYQETQYF.

The sample holds a few counts of this clonotype. The chain joins TRBV27 to TRBJ1-6; TRBD1 matches 9 bases. V gave up 6 bases and J gave up 8 bases; unmatched junction bases: 17. This CDR3 contains 18 residues. Germline V gene sequence: CDR1 MNHEY, CDR2 SMNVEV (reference sequence). This CDR3 reads CASRGRDRDILGDSPLHF. In DNA, the CDR3 is TGTGCCAGCAGAGGACGGGACAGGGATATCTTAGGGGATTCACCCCTCCACTTT.

The table lists this clonotype with many counts. The chain recombines TRBV7-3 with TRBJ2-6; TRBD2 matches at 9 bases. V shed 5 bases, J shed 0 bases, and the junction held 5 bases outside the gene matches. Germline loops: CDR1 SGHTA, CDR2 FQGTGA. The length of the CDR3 is 17 residues. As DNA, the CDR3 is TGTGCCAGCAGCCCACCTAGCGGGGACTCTGGGGCCAACGTCCTGACTTTC. Translating it yields CASSPPSGDSGANVLTF.

In this sample, this clonotype turned up many times. This chain connects TRBV4-3 to TRBJ2-7; D not certain. Germline V gives CDR1 LGHNA, CDR2 YSLEER. CDR3 size: 13 residues. V lost 0 bases and J 2 bases, leaving 5 bases between the germline ends. CDR3 in DNA: TGCGCCAGCAGCCAAGATCATGCCTACGAGCAGTACTTC. It translates to CASSQDHAYEQYF.

This clonotype was counted many times. The J gene is TRBJ1-3, the V gene TRBV7-2; D gene unclear. Germline V gene sequence: CDR1 SGHTA, CDR2 FQGNSA. The CDR3 contains 15 residues. V gave up 1 base and J gave up 4 bases, with 11 bases separating them. As DNA, the CDR3 is TGTGCCAGCAGCTTAGACGTGGCGGGGGGAAACACCATATATTTT. It specifies CASSLDVAGGNTIYF.

V is TRBV4-3 and J is TRBJ2-3, with TRBD1 matching 8 bases. The V and J ends lost 2 bases and 3 bases, in that order; junction bases with no gene match: 13. The germline V gene encodes CDR1 LGHNA and CDR2 YSLEER. The length of the CDR3 is 18 residues. The CDR3: CASSQTTTGQGLTDTQYF. CDR3 nucleotide sequence: TGCGCCAGCAGCCAAACAACTACCGGACAGGGTTTAACAGATACGCAGTATTTT.

This clonotype was counted many times. The chain carries TRBV12-3 or TRBV12-4 and TRBJ1-2; 10 nucleotides align to TRBD1. The ends lost 3 bases at V and 5 bases at J; junction bases unmatched: 6. The CDR3 is made up of 15 amino acids. The CDR3 DNA reads TGTGCCAGCAGTTTGGCGACAGGGGGCAAATATGGCTACACCTTC. It codes for CASSLATGGKYGYTF.

This clonotype was found many times. The chain joins TRBV6-5 to TRBJ2-6, with D unclear. CDR1 is MNHEY, CDR2 SVGAGI, per germline. The ends were cut back, 3 bases at V and 3 bases at J, with 9 bases in the middle. This CDR3 spans 15 amino acids. The CDR3 loop reads CASSYLTGGANVLTF. The CDR3 region has the DNA TGTGCCAGCAGTTATTTGACCGGTGGGGCCAACGTCCTGACTTTC.

This clonotype showed up many times. The CDR3 protein is CAWSPGALPYEQYF. CDR3 DNA sequence: TGTGCCTGGAGTCCTGGGGCTTTACCCTACGAGCAGTACTTC. The chain is built from TRBV30 and TRBJ2-7; possibly TRBD1 for D (5 bases). Trimming stripped 2 bases from V and 2 bases from J, with 13 bases between. CDR1 and CDR2 from the germline V gene are GTSNPN and SVGIG (reference sequence). The CDR3 sequence is 14 residues long.

This clonotype was detected ten times or more. The rearrangement joins TRBV18 to TRBJ2-5; D ambiguous. Trimming took 3 bases from V and 1 from J, leaving 15 bases between them. Germline CDR1 and CDR2: KGHSH and LQKENI. The CDR3 contains 16 residues. The CDR3 sequence is CASSPNPPAIQETQYF. In DNA form, the CDR3 reads TGTGCCAGCTCACCTAATCCCCCGGCAATCCAAGAGACCCAGTACTTC.

This clonotype was observed a few times. The genes are TRBV7-2 and TRBJ1-4; no firm D call. CDR3 length: 16 amino acids. Looked up from germline, CDR1 is SGHTA and CDR2 is FQGNSA. Between the trimmed V and J ends, which lost 2 bases and 0 bases, there was a span of 10 bases. Here the CDR3 DNA reads TGTGCCAGCAGCTTATTTCGGGGATCAACTAATGAAAAACTGTTTTTT. Its protein product is CASSLFRGSTNEKLFF.

This clonotype was detected ten times or more. The V gene is TRBV5-1, the J gene TRBJ1-4, with unresolved D. CDR3 length: 13 amino acids. Germline CDR1 SGHRS, CDR2 YFSETQ. With 4 bases removed from V and 8 bases from J, the gap between germline ends came to 12 bases. This CDR3 is CASSERGYEKLFF. DNA of the CDR3: TGCGCCAGCAGCGAACGAGGGTACGAAAAACTGTTTTTT. The full variable domain, completed using reference TRBV5-1 and TRBJ1-4, is KAGVTQTPRYLIKTRGQQVTLSCSPISGHRSVSWYQQTPGQGLQFLFEYFSETQRNKGNFPGRFSGRQFSNSRSEMNVSTLELGDSALYLCASSERGYEKLFFGSGTQLSVL.

This clonotype was seen repeatedly, ten times or more. The chain joins TRBV6-5 to TRBJ2-3; no clear D gene. CDR1 is MNHEY and CDR2 is SVGAGI in the germline V gene. Between the trimmed V and J ends, which lost 5 bases and 4 bases, there was a span of 7 bases. The CDR3 contains 12 residues. The CDR3 loop is CASSGPPDTQYF. The DNA of the CDR3 is TGTGCCAGCAGTGGTCCTCCAGATACGCAGTATTTT.

This clonotype showed up just a few times. The chain combines TRBV15 with TRBJ2-5; a possible D gene is TRBD2 (5 bases). In germline, CDR1 is LNHNV, CDR2 YYDKDF (reference sequence). V dropped 2 bases and J dropped 1 base, with 17 bases sitting between them. The CDR3 extends over 17 amino acids. The CDR3 reads CATSRSGRPDFQETQYF. The CDR3 region has the DNA TGTGCCACCAGCAGATCTGGGCGCCCGGACTTCCAAGAGACCCAGTACTTC.

At least ten counts were recorded for this clonotype. The chain employs TRBV2 and TRBJ1-3; tentative D call: TRBD1 (6 bases). The CDR3 runs 18 residues. From germline, CDR1 is SNHLY and CDR2 FYNNEI. V was shortened by 8 bases and J by 0 bases, with 23 bases between the two germline ends. The CDR3 sequence is CASLPGTITPSSGNTIYF. CDR3 coding DNA: TGTGCCAGCTTACCCGGGACAATCACTCCCAGCTCTGGAAACACCATATATTTT.

There are many counts of this clonotype. The V call is TRBV28, the J call TRBJ1-1; D may be TRBD1 (6 bases). The CDR3 has 15 amino acids. Trimming removed 0 bases at V and 4 bases at J, with 12 bases between. Germline CDR1 MDHEN, CDR2 SYDVKM. The CDR3 coding sequence is TGTGCCAGCAGTTTATGGCAGGGGAGATTCACTGAAGCTTTCTTT. Its translation: CASSLWQGRFTEAFF.